These 24 T cell receptor beta chains originate from one sample sequenced in a study of cytomegalovirus exposure and HLA in healthy donors. PCR employed 60 Vbeta and 13 Jbeta primers. Some clones are missing from TCRdb's copy, which holds only in-frame ones; the method was immunoSEQ multiplex PCR. The sample has 150,000 to 200,000 clones, roughly 80% seen once. The sequenced material came from PBMCs. These receptors originate from a man in his forties in good health and CMV-seronegative.

V and J are TRBV7-2 and TRBJ2-3; no clear D gene. The CDR3 is 12 amino acids. V was pared by 2 bases and J by 4 bases, with 4 bases between. Germline lookup yields CDR1 SGHTA and CDR2 FQGNSA. The CDR3 sequence is CASSLYADTQYF. In nucleotides, the CDR3 is TGTGCCAGCAGCTTATATGCAGATACGCAGTATTTT.

The V call is TRBV6-1, the J call TRBJ1-2; D is possibly TRBD1 (6 bases). V lost 5 bases and J lost 0, with 10 bases in between. Germline V CDR1 and CDR2: MNHNS, SASEGT. This CDR3 has 14 residues. This chain's CDR3 is CASSQQGSNYGYTF. CDR3 coding DNA: TGTGCCAGCAGTCAACAGGGCTCTAACTATGGCTACACCTTC.

The genes are TRBV9 and TRBJ2-5; 7 bases align to TRBD2. J gave up 2 bases and V 0 bases, and 7 bases lay outside the gene matches. This CDR3 is built from 16 residues. The germline CDR1 and CDR2 sequences are SGDLS and YYNGEE. CDR3 residues: CASSVGSSGAQETQYF. In nucleotides, the CDR3 is TGTGCCAGCAGCGTAGGTTCTAGCGGTGCACAAGAGACCCAGTACTTC. The whole variable domain, remainder taken from reference TRBV9 and TRBJ2-5, is DSGVTQTPKHLITATGQRVTLRCSPRSGDLSVYWYQQSLDQGLQFLIQYYNGEERAKGNILERFSAQQFPDLHSELNLSSLELGDSALYFCASSVGSSGAQETQYFGPGTRLLVL.

This clone was seen many times. The chain has TRBV15 and TRBJ1-1; D remains unclear. Germline V lookup: CDR1 LNHNV, CDR2 YYDKDF (reference sequence). Trimming shortened V by 0 bases and J by 3 bases, and 8 bases separated the two germline ends. The CDR3 runs to 14 residues. The CDR3 here is CATSRDRGYTEAFF. The CDR3 coding sequence is TGTGCCACCAGCAGAGATCGAGGATACACTGAAGCTTTCTTT.

This chain joins TRBV19 and TRBJ1-2; D not resolved. The V gene lost 1 base and the J gene lost 8 bases, with 11 bases spanning the gap. Germline CDR1 LNHDA, CDR2 SQIVND (reference sequence). The CDR3 runs to 13 residues. CDR3 bases: TGTGCCAGTAGTATAGGTGATCTCGGGGGCTACACCTTC. Its protein is CASSIGDLGGYTF.

This chain uses TRBV11-2 with TRBJ1-1, with 9 bases aligning to TRBD1. The CDR3 has 12 residues. With 9 bases clipped from V and 4 bases from J, the junction kept 3 bases outside the gene matches. The germline V gene has CDR1 SGHAT and CDR2 FQNNGV. CDR3 sequence: CASTGGLTEAFF. CDR3 nucleotides: TGTGCCAGTACAGGGGGCCTCACTGAAGCTTTCTTT.

The J gene is TRBJ2-7, the V gene TRBV5-6, with a weak D call TRBD1 (5 bases). Germline V gene lookup returns CDR1 SGHDT and CDR2 YYEEEE. The V end lost 4 bases, the J end lost 5 bases, and 13 bases lay between the germline ends. The CDR3 runs 13 residues. The DNA for the CDR3 is TGTGCCAGCAGCATGCAGACAGCCAACGAGCAGTACTTC. Its translation is CASSMQTANEQYF.

The chain recombines TRBV6-5 with TRBJ2-5; the D gene is possibly TRBD1 (6 bases). This CDR3 comprises 14 residues. Trimming removed 1 base at V and 5 bases at J, with 11 bases between. Germline V lookup: CDR1 MNHEY, CDR2 SVGAGI. In nucleotides, the CDR3 is TGTGCCAGCAGTTACTGGCAGGGGACCGAGACCCAGTACTTC. Translated, it gives CASSYWQGTETQYF.

This sequence joins TRBV27 and TRBJ2-1; 10 positions agree with TRBD1. J lost 9 bases, V lost 3 bases, and 8 bases had no gene match. The germline gives CDR1 MNHEY, CDR2 SMNVEV (reference sequence). The CDR3 extends over 15 amino acids. The CDR3 region is CASSFNRQGAGEQFF. The CDR3 DNA sequence: TGTGCCAGCAGTTTCAATAGACAGGGGGCCGGTGAGCAGTTCTTC.

The rearrangement links TRBV10-3 to TRBJ1-6, with 7 nucleotides matching TRBD1. In germline, CDR1 is ENHRY, CDR2 SYGVKD. The CDR3 covers 13 residues. Losses at the gene ends were 4 bases for V and 16 bases for J; bases not matched to a gene: 10. This CDR3 reads CAISAERGPNLHF. The CDR3, as DNA: TGTGCCATCAGTGCGGAAAGGGGGCCCAATCTCCACTTT.

The sample holds one count of this clone. The chain couples TRBV19 to TRBJ2-7, with 7 bases identical to TRBD1. The CDR3 length is 14 residues. J was trimmed by 3 bases and V by 5 bases; bases with no gene match: 7. Germline loops: CDR1 LNHDA, CDR2 SQIVND (reference sequence). For the CDR3, the DNA is TGTGCCAGTAGTGACGGACAGGCCTTCTACGAGCAGTACTTC. Its protein product is CASSDGQAFYEQYF. Full variable domain (missing parts from reference TRBV19 and TRBJ2-7): DGGITQSPKYLFRKEGQNVTLSCEQNLNHDAMYWYRQDPGQGLRLIYYSQIVNDFQKGDIAEGYSVSREKKESFPLTVTSAQKNPTAFYLCASSDGQAFYEQYFGPGTRLTVT.

V usage is TRBV6-6 and J usage is TRBJ2-7; 7 bases map to TRBD1. Germline V gene data show CDR1 as MNHNY and CDR2 as SVGAGI (reference sequence). V was clipped by 8 bases and J by 6 bases; unmatched bases: 16. The CDR3 is 15 amino acids. The CDR3 nucleotides read TGTGCCAGCGCCTCTCGGGACAGCCCGCCGGGCGAGCAGTACTTC. Protein sequence: CASASRDSPPGEQYF.

The chain combines TRBV5-1 with TRBJ1-1; tentative D call: TRBD1 (5 bases). Looked up from germline, CDR1 is SGHRS and CDR2 is YFSETQ. The ends were cut back, 1 base at V and 4 bases at J, with 11 bases in the middle. This CDR3 is built from 14 residues. CDR3 residues: CASSLIGGTTEAFF. CDR3 in DNA: TGCGCCAGCAGCTTGATCGGGGGGACCACTGAAGCTTTCTTT.

A single count supports this clone. The J gene is TRBJ1-4, the V gene TRBV10-2, with D hard to call. The CDR3 spans 11 residues. CDR1 WSHSY and CDR2 SAAADI come from the germline V gene. The V gene lost 8 bases and the J gene lost 14 bases, with 15 bases spanning the gap. The CDR3 region has the DNA TGCGCCAGCTCGTTCGACAAACTGCTGTTTTTT. Amino acid sequence: CASSFDKLLFF.

The chain recombines TRBV4-3 with TRBJ2-7; possibly TRBD2 for D (5 bases). Trimming shortened V by 0 bases and J by 0 bases, and 9 bases separated the two germline ends. The length of the CDR3 is 15 residues. Germline V gene lookup returns CDR1 LGHNA and CDR2 YSLEER. In DNA, the CDR3 is TGCGCCAGCAGCCAAGACCCGGAGGCCTCCTACGAGCAGTACTTC. This translates into CASSQDPEASYEQYF.

Points on this clone: At one end, the junction sequence differs from germline, possibly due to a read error. The chain joins TRBV7-7 to TRBJ2-1; 7 nucleotides match TRBD2. Looked up from germline, CDR1 is SSHAT and CDR2 is FNYEAQ (reference sequence). There are 17 residues in the CDR3. CDR3 bases: TGTGCTAGCAGCTTAAATTTTGGGGGGGACGTCTACAATGAGCAGTTCTTC. This encodes CASSLNFGGDVYNEQFF.

J is TRBJ1-1 and V is TRBV7-5. TRBV7-5 is listed as a pseudogene. The CDR3 totals 11 residues. The CDR3 here is CARSFDTGAFF. The DNA for the CDR3 is TGTGCCAGAAGCTTCGATACTGGAGCTTTCTTT.

This clone has more than one count but fewer than ten. The chain combines TRBV11-2 with TRBJ2-1; 10 bases are shared with TRBD2. The CDR3 consists of 14 residues. V lost 5 bases to trimming and J lost 5 bases; unmatched junction nucleotides: 3. The germline V gene encodes CDR1 SGHAT and CDR2 FQNNGV. CDR3 sequence: CASSVGLADNEQFF. CDR3 coding DNA: TGTGCCAGCAGCGTCGGACTAGCGGACAATGAGCAGTTCTTC.

The chain is built from TRBV9 and TRBJ2-5; a possible D gene is TRBD2 (5 bases). The CDR3 is made up of 12 amino acids. Deletions cut 0 bases from V and 9 bases from J, with 9 bases between. Germline V gene lookup returns CDR1 SGDLS and CDR2 YYNGEE. CDR3: CASSVATEAQYF. CDR3 nucleotides: TGTGCCAGCAGCGTAGCTACGGAGGCCCAGTACTTC.

The chain couples TRBV15 to TRBJ2-5; D gene unclear. This CDR3 is built from 14 residues. CDR1 and CDR2 from the germline V gene are LNHNV and YYDKDF (reference sequence). V was clipped by 0 bases and J by 2 bases, with 7 bases between them. The CDR3 coding sequence is TGTGCCACCAGCAGAGATCTACAGCAAGAGACCCAGTACTTC. Translated: CATSRDLQQETQYF.

This clone was seen a single time. The chain uses TRBV27 and TRBJ1-2, with D tentatively TRBD1 (6 bases). V was cut by 2 bases and J by 4 bases, with 17 bases left in between. CDR3 length: 16 residues. CDR1 is MNHEY, CDR2 SMNVEV, per germline (reference sequence). The CDR3: CASSLGIVGQIYGYTF. CDR3 nucleotide sequence: TGTGCCAGCAGTTTAGGGATCGTAGGACAGATCTATGGCTACACCTTC.

V usage is TRBV28 and J usage is TRBJ1-5; perhaps TRBD1 as D (6 bases). This CDR3 has 15 residues. Germline V gene sequence: CDR1 MDHEN, CDR2 SYDVKM. V gave up 6 bases and J gave up 3 bases, with 15 bases separating them. CDR3 DNA: TGTGCCAGCAGCACGGTGGGGGGGGCCAATCAGCCCCAGCATTTT. It is translated as CASSTVGGANQPQHF.

The rearrangement uses TRBV6-6 and TRBJ1-1, with a weak D call TRBD1 (5 bases). The CDR3 is 14 residues long. Germline-derived CDR1 and CDR2 are MNHNY and SVGAGI (reference sequence). V was pared by 4 bases and J by 6 bases, with 15 bases between. In DNA, the CDR3 is TGTGCCAGCAGTTCCGGGACTGCAGCCCCTGAAGCTTTCTTT. Encoded protein: CASSSGTAAPEAFF.

The rearrangement links TRBV5-4 to TRBJ2-1; no clear D gene. Germline loops: CDR1 SGHNT, CDR2 YYREEE (reference sequence). V gave up 2 bases and J gave up 1 base, with 7 bases separating them. This CDR3 comprises 14 residues. For the CDR3, the DNA is TGTGCCAGCAGCTTATCCGGGTCCTACAATGAGCAGTTCTTC. This translates into CASSLSGSYNEQFF.